The clone carrying this TCR beta chain was counted only a few times. V lost 0 bases, J lost 4 bases, and 10 bases lay in between. This CDR3 is built from 15 residues. Germline V gene data show CDR1 as SGHTA and CDR2 as FQGNSA. These data are taken from a study of T-cell reconstitution after alpha-beta-depleted transplantation in children. Unique molecular identifiers were incorporated when the TCRbeta library was constructed. TCRdb redid the calling of the PCR reads with MiXCR, one entry per CDR3 protein. This table holds about a million distinct CDR3 sequences, under 30% found once. The starting material was PBMCs, mostly from graft donor cells, obtained 360 days after TCRalphabeta/CD19-depleted stem cell transplant. This sequence joins TRBV7-2 and TRBJ1-3, with TRBD1 as a possible D gene (5 bases). The clonotype was recovered from a boy in the first two years of life who had a stem cell transplant for SCID, so the T cells may come from the graft donor. In nucleotides, the CDR3 is TGTGCCAGCAGCTTAGCTCCGGGGCCGGGAAACACCATATATTTT. It specifies CASSLAPGPGNTIYF.